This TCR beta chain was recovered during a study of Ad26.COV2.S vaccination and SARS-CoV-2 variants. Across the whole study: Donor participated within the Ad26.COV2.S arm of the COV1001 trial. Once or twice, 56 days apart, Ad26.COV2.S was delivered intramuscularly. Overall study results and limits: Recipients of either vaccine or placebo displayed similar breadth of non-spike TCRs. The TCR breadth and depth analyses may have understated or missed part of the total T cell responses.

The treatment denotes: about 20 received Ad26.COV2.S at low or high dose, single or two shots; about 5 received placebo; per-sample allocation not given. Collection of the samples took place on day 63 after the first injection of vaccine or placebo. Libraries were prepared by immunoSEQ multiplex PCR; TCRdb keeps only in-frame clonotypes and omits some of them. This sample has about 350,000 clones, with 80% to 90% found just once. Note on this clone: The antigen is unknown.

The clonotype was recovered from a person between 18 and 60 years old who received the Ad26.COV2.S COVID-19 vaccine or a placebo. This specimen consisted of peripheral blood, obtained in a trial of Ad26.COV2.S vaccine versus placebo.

The CDR3 loop reads CASSLGTASGNTIYF. The CDR3 DNA follows: TGCGCCAGCAGCCTAGGGACAGCCTCTGGAAACACCATATATTTT. The chain joins TRBV5-1 to TRBJ1-3; 7 bases match TRBD1. Germline CDR1 SGHRS, CDR2 YFSETQ. The V gene end was trimmed by 4 bases and the J gene end by 0 bases; junction bases not matched to a gene: 4. This CDR3 region has 15 residues.